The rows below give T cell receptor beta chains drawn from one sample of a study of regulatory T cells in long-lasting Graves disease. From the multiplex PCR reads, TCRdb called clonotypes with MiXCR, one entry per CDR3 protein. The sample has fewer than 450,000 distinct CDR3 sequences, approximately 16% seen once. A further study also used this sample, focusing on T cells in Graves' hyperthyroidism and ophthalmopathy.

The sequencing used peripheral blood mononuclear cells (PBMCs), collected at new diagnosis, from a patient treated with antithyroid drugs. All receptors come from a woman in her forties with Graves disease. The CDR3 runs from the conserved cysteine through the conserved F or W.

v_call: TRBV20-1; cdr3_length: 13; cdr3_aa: CSAYGGRGEKLFF
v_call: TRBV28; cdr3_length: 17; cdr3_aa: CASSSAGVPSSYNEQFF
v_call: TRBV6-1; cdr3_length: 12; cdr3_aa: CASSQGKNTIYF
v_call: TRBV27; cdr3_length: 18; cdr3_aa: CASSLSVGEGLVSTEAFF
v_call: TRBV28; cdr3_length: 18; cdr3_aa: CASSSLRDRRLAKNIQYF
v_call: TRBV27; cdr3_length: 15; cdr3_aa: CASSFRDSWNTEAFF
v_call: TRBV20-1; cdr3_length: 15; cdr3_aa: CSARKDRALDYGYTF
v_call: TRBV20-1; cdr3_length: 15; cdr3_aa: CSARALRLVAYEQFF
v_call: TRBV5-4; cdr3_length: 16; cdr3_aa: CASSQDSGSLRETQYF
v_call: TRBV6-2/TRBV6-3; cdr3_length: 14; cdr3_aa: CASSMTGLGDIQYF
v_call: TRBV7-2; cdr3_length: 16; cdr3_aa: CASSLGLAGGQETQYF
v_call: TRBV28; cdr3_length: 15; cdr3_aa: CASSFPRQGLYGYTF
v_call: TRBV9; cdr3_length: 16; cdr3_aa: CASSDGGGLVTGELFF
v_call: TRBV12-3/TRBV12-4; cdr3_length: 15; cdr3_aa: CASSLGAGRYNEQFF
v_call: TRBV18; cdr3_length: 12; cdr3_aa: CASSPPTETQYF
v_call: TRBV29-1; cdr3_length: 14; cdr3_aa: CSVSRTSGSGEQYF
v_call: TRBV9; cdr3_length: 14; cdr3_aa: CASSVGQGAQPQHF
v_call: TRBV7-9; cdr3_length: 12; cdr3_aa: CASSPNPAAQFF
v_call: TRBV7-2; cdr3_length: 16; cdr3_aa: CASSLARAGRGTEAFF
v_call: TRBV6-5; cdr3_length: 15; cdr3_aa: CASSYSGSGANEQFF
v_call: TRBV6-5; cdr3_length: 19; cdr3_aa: CASSYRDRALAGVRETQYF
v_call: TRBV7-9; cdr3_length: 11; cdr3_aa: CASSLYTEAFF
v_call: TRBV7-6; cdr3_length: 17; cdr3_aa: CASSFDALAGVVNEQFF
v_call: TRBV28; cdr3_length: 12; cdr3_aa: CASSLSELEQYF
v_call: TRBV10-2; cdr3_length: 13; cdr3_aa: CASSEGTADTQYF
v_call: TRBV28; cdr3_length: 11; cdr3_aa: CASRSRDTQYF
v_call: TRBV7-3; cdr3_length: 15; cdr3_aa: CASSLYGRNTGELFF